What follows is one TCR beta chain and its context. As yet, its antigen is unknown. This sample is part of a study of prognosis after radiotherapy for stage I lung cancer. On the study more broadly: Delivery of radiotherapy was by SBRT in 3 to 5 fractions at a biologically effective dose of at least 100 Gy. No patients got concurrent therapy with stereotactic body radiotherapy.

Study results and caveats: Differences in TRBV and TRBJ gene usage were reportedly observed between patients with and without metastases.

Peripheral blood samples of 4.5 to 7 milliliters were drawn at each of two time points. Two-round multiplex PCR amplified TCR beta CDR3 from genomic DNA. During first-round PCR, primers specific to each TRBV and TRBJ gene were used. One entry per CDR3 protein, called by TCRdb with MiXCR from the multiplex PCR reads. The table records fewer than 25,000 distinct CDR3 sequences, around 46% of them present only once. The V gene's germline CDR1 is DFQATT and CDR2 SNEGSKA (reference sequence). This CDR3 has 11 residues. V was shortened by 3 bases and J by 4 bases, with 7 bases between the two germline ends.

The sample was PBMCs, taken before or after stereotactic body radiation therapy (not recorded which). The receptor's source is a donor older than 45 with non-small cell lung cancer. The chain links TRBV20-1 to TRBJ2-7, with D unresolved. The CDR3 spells CSASRSYEQYF. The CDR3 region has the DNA TGCAGTGCTAGTAGGTCGTACGAGCAGTACTTC.